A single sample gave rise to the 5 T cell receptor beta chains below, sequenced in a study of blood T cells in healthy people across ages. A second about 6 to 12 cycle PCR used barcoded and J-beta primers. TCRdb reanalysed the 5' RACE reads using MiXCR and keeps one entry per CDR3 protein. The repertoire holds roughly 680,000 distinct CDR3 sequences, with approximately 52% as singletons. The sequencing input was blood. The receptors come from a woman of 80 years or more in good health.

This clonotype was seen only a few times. This chain's CDR3 is CSVASGVYNEQYF. CDR3 DNA sequence: TGCAGCGTTGCTAGCGGGGTCTACAATGAGCAGTACTTC. The chain has TRBV29-1 and TRBJ2-5, with TRBD2 identical over 9 bases. The CDR3 contains 13 residues. In germline, CDR1 is SQVTM, CDR2 ANQGSEA. The V segment lost 4 bases and the J segment 11 bases; nucleotides outside the gene matches: 11.

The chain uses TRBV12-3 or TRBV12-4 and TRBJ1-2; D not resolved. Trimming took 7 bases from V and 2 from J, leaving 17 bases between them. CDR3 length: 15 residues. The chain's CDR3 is CASTLSGRLNYGYTF. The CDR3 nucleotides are TGTGCCAGCACCCTTTCTGGCAGGTTGAACTATGGCTACACCTTC.

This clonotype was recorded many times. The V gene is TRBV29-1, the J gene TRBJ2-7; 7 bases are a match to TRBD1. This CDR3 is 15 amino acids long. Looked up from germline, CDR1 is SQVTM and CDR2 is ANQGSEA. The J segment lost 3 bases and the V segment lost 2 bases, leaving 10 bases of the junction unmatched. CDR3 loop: CSVESLQGESYEQYF. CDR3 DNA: TGCAGCGTTGAAAGCCTCCAGGGGGAGAGCTACGAGCAGTACTTC.

DNA of the CDR3: TGTGCCAGCAGCCTCGGACAGATAGAACCCGGCTACACCTTC. Residues: CASSLGQIEPGYTF. The rearrangement joins TRBV6-5 to TRBJ1-2, with a possible D match to TRBD1 (6 bases). This CDR3 is built from 14 residues. Germline-derived CDR1 and CDR2 are MNHEY and SVGAGI. V lost 6 bases, J lost 8 bases, and 19 bases lay in between.

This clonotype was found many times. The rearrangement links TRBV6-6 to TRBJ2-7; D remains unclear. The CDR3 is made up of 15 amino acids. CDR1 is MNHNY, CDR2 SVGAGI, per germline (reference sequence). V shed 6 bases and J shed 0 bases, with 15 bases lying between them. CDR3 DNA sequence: TGTGCCAGCAGACCCTCGGCCGCCCTCTCCTACGAGCAGTACTTC. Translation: CASRPSAALSYEQYF.